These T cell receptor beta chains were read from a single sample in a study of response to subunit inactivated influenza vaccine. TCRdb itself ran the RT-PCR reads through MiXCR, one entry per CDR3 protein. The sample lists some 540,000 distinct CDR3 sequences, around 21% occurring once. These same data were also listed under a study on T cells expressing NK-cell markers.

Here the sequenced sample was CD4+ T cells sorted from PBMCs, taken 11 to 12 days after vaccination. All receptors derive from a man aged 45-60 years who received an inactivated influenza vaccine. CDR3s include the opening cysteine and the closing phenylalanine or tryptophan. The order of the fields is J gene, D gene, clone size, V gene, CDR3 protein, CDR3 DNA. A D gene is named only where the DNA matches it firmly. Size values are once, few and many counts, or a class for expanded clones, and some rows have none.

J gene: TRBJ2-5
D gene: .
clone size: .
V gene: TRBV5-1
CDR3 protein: CASSLYSGETQYF
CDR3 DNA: TGCGCCAGCAGCTTGTATTCGGGAGAGACCCAGTACTTC

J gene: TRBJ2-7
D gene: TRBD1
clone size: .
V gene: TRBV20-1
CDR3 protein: CSAMDRVNEQYF
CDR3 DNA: TGCAGTGCAATGGACAGGGTCAACGAGCAGTACTTC

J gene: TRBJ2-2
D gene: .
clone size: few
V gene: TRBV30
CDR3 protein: CAWSRVGELFF
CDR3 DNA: TGTGCCTGGAGTCGGGTCGGGGAGCTGTTTTTT

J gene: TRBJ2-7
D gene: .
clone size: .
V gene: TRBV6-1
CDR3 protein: CASKESAYEQYF
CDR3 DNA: TGTGCCAGCAAAGAATCCGCCTACGAGCAGTACTTC

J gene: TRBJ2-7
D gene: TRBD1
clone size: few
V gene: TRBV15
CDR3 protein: CATSRGRTGAPYEQYF
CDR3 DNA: TGTGCCACCAGCAGAGGTAGGACAGGGGCGCCCTACGAGCAGTACTTC

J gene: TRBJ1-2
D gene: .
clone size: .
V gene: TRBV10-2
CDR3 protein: CASRGVGLNAGYTF
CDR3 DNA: TGCGCCAGCAGAGGGGTTGGGTTGAATGCTGGCTACACCTTC

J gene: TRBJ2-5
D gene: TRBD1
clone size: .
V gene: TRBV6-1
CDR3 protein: CASSATLDRGVGETQYF
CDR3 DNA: TGTGCCAGCAGTGCTACCTTGGACAGGGGTGTAGGAGAGACCCAGTACTTC

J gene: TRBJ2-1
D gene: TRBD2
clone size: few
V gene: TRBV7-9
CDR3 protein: CASSLVQGLAGDNEQFF
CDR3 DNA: TGTGCCAGCAGCTTAGTTCAGGGACTAGCGGGAGACAATGAGCAGTTCTTC

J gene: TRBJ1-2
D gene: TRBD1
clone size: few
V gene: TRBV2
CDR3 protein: CASSETGETSGYTF
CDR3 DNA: TGTGCCAGCAGTGAAACAGGGGAAACGTCCGGCTACACCTTC

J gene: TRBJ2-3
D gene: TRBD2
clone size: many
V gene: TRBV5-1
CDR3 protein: CASAGDNTDTQYF
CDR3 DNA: TGCGCCAGCGCGGGGGATAACACAGATACGCAGTATTTT

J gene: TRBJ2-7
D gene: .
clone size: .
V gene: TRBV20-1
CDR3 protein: CSAATPTAEQYF
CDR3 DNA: TGCAGTGCTGCGACTCCTACCGCCGAGCAGTACTTC

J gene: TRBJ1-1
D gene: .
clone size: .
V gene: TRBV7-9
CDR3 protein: CASSPNWGTEAFF
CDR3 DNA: TGTGCCAGCAGCCCAAATTGGGGTACTGAAGCTTTCTTT

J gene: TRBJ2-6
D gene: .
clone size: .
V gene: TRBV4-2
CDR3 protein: CASSPADGAGANVLTF
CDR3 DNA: TGTGCCAGCAGTCCCGCCGATGGGGCTGGGGCCAACGTCCTGACTTTC

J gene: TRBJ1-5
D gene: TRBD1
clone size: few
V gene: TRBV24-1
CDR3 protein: CATSDGNRGSNQPQHF
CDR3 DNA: TGTGCCACCAGTGACGGAAACAGGGGTAGCAATCAGCCCCAGCATTTT

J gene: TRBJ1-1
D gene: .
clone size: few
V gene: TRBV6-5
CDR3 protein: CASSSFYGQTEAFF
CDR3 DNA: TGTGCCAGCAGTTCTTTTTACGGACAGACTGAAGCTTTCTTT

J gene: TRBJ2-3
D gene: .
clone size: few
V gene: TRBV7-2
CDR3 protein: CASSPLGGRGTDTQYF
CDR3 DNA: TGTGCCAGCAGCCCCCTTGGGGGTCGGGGCACAGATACGCAGTATTTT

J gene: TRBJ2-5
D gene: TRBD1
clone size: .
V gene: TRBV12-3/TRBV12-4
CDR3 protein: CASSQLDRGETQYF
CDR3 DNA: TGTGCCAGCAGTCAATTGGACAGGGGAGAGACCCAGTACTTC

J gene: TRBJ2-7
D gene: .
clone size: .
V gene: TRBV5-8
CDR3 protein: CASSLARGRQAGYEQYF
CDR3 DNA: TGTGCCAGCAGCTTGGCACGGGGGAGACAGGCGGGTTACGAGCAGTACTTC

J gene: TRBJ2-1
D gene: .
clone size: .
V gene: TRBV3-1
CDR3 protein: CASSQGPYTDNEQFF
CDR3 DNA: TGTGCCAGCAGCCAAGGTCCCTACACGGACAATGAGCAGTTCTTC

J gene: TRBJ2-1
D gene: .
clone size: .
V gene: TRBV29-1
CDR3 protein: CSSEAPPGRNEQFF
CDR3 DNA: TGCAGCTCCGAAGCCCCCCCAGGACGCAATGAGCAGTTCTTC

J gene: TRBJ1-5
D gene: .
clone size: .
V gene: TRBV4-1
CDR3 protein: CASSQMLGDQPQHF
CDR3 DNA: TGCGCCAGCAGCCAAATGTTAGGGGACCAGCCCCAGCATTTT

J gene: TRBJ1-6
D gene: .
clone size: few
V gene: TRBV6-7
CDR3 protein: CASSPTRLGTDSPLHF
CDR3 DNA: TGTGCCAGCAGTCCCACCCGATTAGGGACGGATTCACCCCTCCACTTT

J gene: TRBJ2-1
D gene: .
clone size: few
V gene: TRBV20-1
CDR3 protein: CSARVRLDGEQFF
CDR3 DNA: TGCAGTGCTAGAGTTCGACTTGACGGTGAGCAGTTCTTC

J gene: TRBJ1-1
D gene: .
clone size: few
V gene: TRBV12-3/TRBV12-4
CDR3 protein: CASSSGAEGAEAFF
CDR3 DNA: TGTGCCAGCAGTTCGGGCGCGGAGGGAGCTGAAGCTTTCTTT

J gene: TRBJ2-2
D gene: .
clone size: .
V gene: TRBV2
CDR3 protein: CASSETGGAGELFF
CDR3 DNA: TGTGCCAGCAGTGAAACCGGAGGGGCCGGGGAGCTGTTTTTT

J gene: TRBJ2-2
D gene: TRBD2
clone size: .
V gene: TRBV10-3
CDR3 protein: CAISENLKGRVGELFF
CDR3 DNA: TGTGCCATCAGTGAGAACCTGAAAGGGAGGGTCGGGGAGCTGTTTTTT

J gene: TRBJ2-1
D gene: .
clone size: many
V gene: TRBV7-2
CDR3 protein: CASSPGVGEQFF
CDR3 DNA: TGTGCCAGCAGCCCGGGGGTCGGTGAGCAGTTCTTC

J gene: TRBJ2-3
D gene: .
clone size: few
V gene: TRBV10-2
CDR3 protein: CASSGGSTQYF
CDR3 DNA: TGCGCCAGCAGTGGGGGTAGCACGCAGTATTTT

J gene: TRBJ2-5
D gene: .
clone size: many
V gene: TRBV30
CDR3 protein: CAWRGRQRETQYF
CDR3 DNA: TGTGCCTGGAGAGGAAGACAGCGGGAGACCCAGTACTTC

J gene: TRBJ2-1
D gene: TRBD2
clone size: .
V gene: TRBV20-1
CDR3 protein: CSARSVSGTFREQFF
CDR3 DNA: TGCAGTGCTAGATCGGTTAGCGGGACCTTCAGGGAGCAGTTCTTC

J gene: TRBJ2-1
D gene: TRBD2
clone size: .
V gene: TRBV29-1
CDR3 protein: CSVTRLALNDEQFF
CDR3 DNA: TGCAGCGTCACCAGACTAGCCCTTAACGATGAGCAGTTCTTC

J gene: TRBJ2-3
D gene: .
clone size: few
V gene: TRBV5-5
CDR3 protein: CASSLAGGRGTDTQYF
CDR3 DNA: TGTGCCAGCAGCTTGGCCGGGGGCCGGGGCACAGATACGCAGTATTTT

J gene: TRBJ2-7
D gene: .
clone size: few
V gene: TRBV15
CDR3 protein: CATSRALLNEQYF
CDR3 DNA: TGTGCCACCAGCAGAGCCCTCCTCAACGAGCAGTACTTC

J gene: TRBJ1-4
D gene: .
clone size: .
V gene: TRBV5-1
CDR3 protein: CASSQSLGVGEKLFF
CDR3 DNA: TGCGCCAGCAGCCAAAGTCTAGGGGTGGGTGAAAAACTGTTTTTT

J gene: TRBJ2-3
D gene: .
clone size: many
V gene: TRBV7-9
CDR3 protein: CASSLSLGGGYTDTQYF
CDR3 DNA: TGTGCCAGCAGCTTAAGTCTCGGCGGGGGCTACACAGATACGCAGTATTTT

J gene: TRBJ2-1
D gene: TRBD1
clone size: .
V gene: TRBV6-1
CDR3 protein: CASSQGQGRDEQFF
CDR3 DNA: TGTGCCAGCAGTCAGGGACAGGGGAGGGATGAGCAGTTCTTC

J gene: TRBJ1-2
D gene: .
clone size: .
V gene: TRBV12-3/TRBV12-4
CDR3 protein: CASSLEGTGYTF
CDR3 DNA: TGTGCCAGCAGTTTGGAGGGGACTGGCTACACCTTC

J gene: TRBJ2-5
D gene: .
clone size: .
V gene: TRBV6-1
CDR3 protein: CASSTSRGETQYF
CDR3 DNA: TGTGCCAGCAGCACCTCTAGGGGAGAGACCCAGTACTTC

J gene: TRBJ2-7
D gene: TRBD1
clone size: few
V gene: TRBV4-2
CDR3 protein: CASTSGTGSYEQYF
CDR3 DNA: TGTGCCAGCACGTCCGGGACAGGTTCCTACGAGCAGTACTTC

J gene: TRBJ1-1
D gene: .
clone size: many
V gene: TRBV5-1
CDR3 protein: CASSLARNTEAFF
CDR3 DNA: TGCGCCAGCAGCTTGGCCCGGAACACTGAAGCTTTCTTT

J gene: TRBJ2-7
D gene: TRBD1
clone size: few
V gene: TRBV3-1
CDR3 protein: CASSSGQGADEQYF
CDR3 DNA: TGTGCCAGCAGCTCAGGACAGGGGGCCGACGAGCAGTACTTC

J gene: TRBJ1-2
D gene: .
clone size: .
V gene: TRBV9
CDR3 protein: CASSLRQASNYGYTF
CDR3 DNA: TGTGCCAGCAGCCTAAGACAGGCGTCTAACTATGGCTACACCTTC

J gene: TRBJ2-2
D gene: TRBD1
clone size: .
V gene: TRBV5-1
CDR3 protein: CASSLLGQGNTGELFF
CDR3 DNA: TGCGCCAGCAGCTTGTTGGGACAGGGAAACACCGGGGAGCTGTTTTTT

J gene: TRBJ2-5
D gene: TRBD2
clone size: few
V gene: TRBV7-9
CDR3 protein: CASSIAGVETQYF
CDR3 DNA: TGTGCCAGCAGTATAGCGGGGGTTGAGACCCAGTACTTC

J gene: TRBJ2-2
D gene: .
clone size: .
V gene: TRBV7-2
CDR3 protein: CASSLFVPGRTTGELFF
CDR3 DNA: TGTGCCAGCAGCTTATTTGTACCCGGTCGGACTACCGGGGAGCTGTTTTTT

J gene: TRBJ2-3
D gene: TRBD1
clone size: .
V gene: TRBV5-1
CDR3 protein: CASSWGTGRTDTQYF
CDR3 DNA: TGCGCCAGCAGCTGGGGGACAGGGAGGACAGATACGCAGTATTTT

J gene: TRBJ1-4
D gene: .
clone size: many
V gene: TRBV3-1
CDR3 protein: CASSAGANEKLFF
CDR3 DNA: TGTGCCAGCAGCGCAGGGGCTAATGAAAAACTGTTTTTT

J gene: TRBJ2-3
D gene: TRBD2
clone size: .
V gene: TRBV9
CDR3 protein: CASKGLAVTDTQYF
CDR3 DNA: TGTGCCAGCAAGGGACTAGCGGTCACAGATACGCAGTATTTT

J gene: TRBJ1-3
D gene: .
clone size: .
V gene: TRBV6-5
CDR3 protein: CASSYSKGGGNTIYF
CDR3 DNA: TGTGCCAGCAGTTACTCTAAGGGAGGTGGAAACACCATATATTTT

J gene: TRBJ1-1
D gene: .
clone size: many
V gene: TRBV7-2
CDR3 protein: CASSLVQGKNTEAFF
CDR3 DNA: TGTGCCAGCAGCTTAGTCCAGGGCAAGAACACTGAAGCTTTCTTT

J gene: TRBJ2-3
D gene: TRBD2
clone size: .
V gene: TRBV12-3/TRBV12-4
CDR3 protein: CASSAGLAGSSDTQYF
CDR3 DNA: TGTGCCAGCAGCGCCGGACTAGCGGGGAGCTCAGATACGCAGTATTTT

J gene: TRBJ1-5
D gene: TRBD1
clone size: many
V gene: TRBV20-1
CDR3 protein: CSARQGGLLNQPQHF
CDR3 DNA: TGCAGTGCGCGACAGGGGGGGCTTCTTAATCAGCCCCAGCATTTT

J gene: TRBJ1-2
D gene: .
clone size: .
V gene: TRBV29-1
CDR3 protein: CSVGSKTTTYYGYTF
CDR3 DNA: TGCAGCGTTGGTTCCAAGACTACGACTTACTATGGCTACACCTTC